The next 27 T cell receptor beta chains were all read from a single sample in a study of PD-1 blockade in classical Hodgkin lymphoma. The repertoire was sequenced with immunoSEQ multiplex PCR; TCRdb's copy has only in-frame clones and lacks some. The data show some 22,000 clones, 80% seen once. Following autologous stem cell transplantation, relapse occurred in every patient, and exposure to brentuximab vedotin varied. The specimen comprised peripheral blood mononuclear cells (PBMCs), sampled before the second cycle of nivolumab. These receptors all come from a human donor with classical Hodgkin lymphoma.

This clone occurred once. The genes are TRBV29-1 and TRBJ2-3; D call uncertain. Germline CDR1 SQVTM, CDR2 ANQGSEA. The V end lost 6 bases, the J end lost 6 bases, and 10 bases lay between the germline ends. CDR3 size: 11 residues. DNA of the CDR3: TGCAGCGTAAAAAAGGCGGATACGCAGTATTTT. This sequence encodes CSVKKADTQYF.

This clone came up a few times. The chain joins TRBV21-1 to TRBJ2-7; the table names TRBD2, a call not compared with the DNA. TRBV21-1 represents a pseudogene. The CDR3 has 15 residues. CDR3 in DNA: TGTGCCAGCACCAAGGCCGAAGCCCTCCTCGGGTTAGCGGACTTC. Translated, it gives CASTKAEALLGLADF.

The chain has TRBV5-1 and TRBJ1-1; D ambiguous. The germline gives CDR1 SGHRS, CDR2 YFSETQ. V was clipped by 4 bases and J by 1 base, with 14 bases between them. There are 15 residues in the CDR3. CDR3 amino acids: CASSTNPVGNTEAFF. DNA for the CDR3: TGCGCCAGCAGCACAAACCCGGTGGGGAACACTGAAGCTTTCTTT.

CDR3 region: CASRPGVTDNEQFF. CDR3 sequence (DNA): TGTGCCAGTAGGCCGGGGGTAACGGACAATGAGCAGTTCTTC. J is TRBJ2-1 and V is TRBV19; TRBD2 is a possible D gene (6 bases). The CDR3 is 14 residues long. V lost 6 bases to trimming and J lost 5 bases, with 14 bases between them. CDR1 is LNHDA and CDR2 is SQIVND in the germline V gene (reference sequence).

CDR3 sequence reads: CASSEPGDTIKNFYGYTF. The CDR3 nucleotides read TGTGCCAGCAGTGAACCAGGGGATACTATAAAAAACTTCTATGGCTACACCTTC. The V and J genes are TRBV6-1 and TRBJ1-2; TRBD1 might be the D (6 bases). This CDR3 is built from 18 residues. Per the germline V gene, CDR1 is MNHNS and CDR2 is SASEGT. The ends were cut back, 2 bases at V and 4 bases at J, with 23 bases in the middle.

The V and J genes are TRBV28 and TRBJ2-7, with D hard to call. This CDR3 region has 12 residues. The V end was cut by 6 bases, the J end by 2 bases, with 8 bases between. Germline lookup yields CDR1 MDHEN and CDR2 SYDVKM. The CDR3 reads CASRFTAYEQYF. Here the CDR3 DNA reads TGTGCCAGCAGATTTACGGCCTACGAGCAGTACTTC.

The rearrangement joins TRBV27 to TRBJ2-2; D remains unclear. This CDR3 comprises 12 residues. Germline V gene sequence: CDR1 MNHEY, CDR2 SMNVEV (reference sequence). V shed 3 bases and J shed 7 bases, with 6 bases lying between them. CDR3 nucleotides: TGTGCCAGCAGTTTCATGGGCGGGGAGCTGTTTTTT. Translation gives CASSFMGGELFF.

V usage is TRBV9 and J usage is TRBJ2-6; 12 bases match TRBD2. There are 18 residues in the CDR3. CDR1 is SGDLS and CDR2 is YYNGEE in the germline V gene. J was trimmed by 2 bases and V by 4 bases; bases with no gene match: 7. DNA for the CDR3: TGTGCCAGCAGCACCCGACTAGCGGGAGAGGCTGGGGCCAACGTCCTGACTTTC. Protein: CASSTRLAGEAGANVLTF.

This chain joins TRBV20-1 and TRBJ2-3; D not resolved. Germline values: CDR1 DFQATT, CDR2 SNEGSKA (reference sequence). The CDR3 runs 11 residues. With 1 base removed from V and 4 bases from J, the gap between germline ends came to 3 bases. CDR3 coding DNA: TGCAGTGCTAGAGGTTCAGATACGCAGTATTTT. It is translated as CSARGSDTQYF.

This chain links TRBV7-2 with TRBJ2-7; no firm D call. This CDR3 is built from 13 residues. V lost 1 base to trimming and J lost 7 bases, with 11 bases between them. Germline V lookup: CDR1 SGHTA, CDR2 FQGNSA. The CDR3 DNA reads TGTGCCAGCAGCTTAGGGTTCCGGAAAGAGCAGTACTTC. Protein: CASSLGFRKEQYF.

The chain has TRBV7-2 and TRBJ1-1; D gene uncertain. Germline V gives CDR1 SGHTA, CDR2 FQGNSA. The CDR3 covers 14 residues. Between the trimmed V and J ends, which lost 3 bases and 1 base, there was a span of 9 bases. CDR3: CASSLGRQNTEAFF. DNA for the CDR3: TGTGCCAGCAGCTTGGGCAGACAGAACACTGAAGCTTTCTTT.

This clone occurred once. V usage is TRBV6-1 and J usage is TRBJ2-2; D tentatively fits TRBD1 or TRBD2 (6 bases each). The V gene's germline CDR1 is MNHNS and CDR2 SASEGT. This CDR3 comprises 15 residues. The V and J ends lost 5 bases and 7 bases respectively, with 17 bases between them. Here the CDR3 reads CASSSGHAGGGELFF. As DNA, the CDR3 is TGTGCCAGCAGTTCGGGACATGCCGGGGGCGGGGAGCTGTTTTTT.

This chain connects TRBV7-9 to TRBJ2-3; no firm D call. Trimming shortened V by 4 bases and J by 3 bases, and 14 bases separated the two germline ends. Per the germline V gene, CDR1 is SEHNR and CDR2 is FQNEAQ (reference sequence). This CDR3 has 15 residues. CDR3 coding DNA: TGTGCCAGCAGCTCACCTGGTAGCACAACAGATACGCAGTATTTT. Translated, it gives CASSSPGSTTDTQYF.

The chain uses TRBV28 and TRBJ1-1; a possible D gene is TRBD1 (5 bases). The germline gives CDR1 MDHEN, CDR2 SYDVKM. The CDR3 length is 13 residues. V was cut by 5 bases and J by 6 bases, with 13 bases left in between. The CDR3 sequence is CASSQAGIPEAFF. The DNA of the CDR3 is TGTGCCAGCAGTCAGGCAGGGATCCCTGAAGCTTTCTTT.

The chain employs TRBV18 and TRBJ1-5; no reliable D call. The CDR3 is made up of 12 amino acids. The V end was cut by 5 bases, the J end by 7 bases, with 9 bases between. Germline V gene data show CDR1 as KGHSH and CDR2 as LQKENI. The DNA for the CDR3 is TGTGCCAGCTCAAAACGTGGGCAGCCCCAGCATTTT. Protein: CASSKRGQPQHF.

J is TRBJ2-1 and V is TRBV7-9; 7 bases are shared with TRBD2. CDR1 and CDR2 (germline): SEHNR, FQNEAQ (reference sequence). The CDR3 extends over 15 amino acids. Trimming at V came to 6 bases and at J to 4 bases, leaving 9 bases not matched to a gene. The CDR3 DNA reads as TGTGCCAGCAGTCGTACCGGGACTACGTACAATGAGCAGTTCTTC. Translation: CASSRTGTTYNEQFF.

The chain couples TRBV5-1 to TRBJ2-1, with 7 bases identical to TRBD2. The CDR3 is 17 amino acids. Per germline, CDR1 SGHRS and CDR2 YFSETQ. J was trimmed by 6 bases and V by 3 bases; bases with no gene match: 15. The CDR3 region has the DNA TGCGCCAGCAGCTCGACCTCGGGGGTAGCGGGTGTCAATGAGCAGTTCTTC. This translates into CASSSTSGVAGVNEQFF.

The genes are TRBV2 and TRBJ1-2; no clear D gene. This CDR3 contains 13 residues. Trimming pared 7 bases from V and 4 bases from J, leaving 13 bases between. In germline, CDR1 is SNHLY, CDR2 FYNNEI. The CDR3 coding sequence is TGTGCCAGCACCCCGGACCGACGCTATGGCTACACCTTC. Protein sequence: CASTPDRRYGYTF.

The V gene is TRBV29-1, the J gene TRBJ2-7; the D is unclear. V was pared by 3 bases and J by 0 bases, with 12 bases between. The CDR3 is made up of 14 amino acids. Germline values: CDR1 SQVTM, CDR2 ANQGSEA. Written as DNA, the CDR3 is TGCAGCGTTGACTTCGGGCGGAGCTCCTACGAGCAGTACTTC. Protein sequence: CSVDFGRSSYEQYF.

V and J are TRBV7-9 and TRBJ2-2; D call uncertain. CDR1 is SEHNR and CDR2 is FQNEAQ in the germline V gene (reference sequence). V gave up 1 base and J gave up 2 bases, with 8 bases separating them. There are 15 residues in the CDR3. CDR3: CASSLVRPNTGELFF. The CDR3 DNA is TGTGCCAGCAGCTTAGTCAGGCCTAACACCGGGGAGCTGTTTTTT.

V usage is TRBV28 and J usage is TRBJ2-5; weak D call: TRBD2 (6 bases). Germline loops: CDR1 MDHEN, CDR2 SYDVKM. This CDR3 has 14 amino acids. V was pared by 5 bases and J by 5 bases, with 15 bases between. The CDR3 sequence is CASSLGGVGETQYF. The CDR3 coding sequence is TGTGCCAGCAGTCTTGGCGGGGTCGGGGAGACCCAGTACTTC.

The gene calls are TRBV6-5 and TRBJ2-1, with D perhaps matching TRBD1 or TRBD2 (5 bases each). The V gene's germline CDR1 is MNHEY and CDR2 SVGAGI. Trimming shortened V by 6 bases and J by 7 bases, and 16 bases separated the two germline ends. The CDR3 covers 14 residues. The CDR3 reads CASRTGPGANEQFF. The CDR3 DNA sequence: TGTGCCAGCAGAACGGGACCCGGGGCAAATGAGCAGTTCTTC.

The CDR3 region is CASSRLAGDSEQFF. DNA of the CDR3: TGTGCCAGCAGTAGACTAGCGGGAGACTCTGAGCAGTTCTTC. The chain links TRBV6-1 to TRBJ2-1; 12 nucleotides align to TRBD2. With V trimmed by 5 bases and J by 9 bases, 5 bases remained unmatched. The V gene's germline CDR1 is MNHNS and CDR2 SASEGT. The CDR3 is made up of 14 amino acids.

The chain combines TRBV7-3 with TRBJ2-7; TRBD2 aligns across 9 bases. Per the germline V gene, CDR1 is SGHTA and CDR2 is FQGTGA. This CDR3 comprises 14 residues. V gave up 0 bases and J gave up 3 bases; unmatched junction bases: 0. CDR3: CASSLTSGSYEQYF. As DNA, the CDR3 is TGTGCCAGCAGCTTAACTAGCGGGAGCTACGAGCAGTACTTC.

CDR3 DNA sequence: TGTGCCAGCAGCTGGGGTCAGCCCCAGCATTTT. It encodes CASSWGQPQHF. V is TRBV6-1 and J is TRBJ1-5; D is uncertain. The CDR3 has 11 amino acids. Germline V gene lookup returns CDR1 MNHNS and CDR2 SASEGT. Trimming cost V 6 bases and J 6 bases, with 6 bases left between them.

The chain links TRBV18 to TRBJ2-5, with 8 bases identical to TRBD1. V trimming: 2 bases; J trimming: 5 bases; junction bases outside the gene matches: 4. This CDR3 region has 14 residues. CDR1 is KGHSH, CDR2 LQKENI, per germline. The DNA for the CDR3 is TGTGCCAGCTCACCATCAGGGGGCTGGGAGACCCAGTACTTC. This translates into CASSPSGGWETQYF.

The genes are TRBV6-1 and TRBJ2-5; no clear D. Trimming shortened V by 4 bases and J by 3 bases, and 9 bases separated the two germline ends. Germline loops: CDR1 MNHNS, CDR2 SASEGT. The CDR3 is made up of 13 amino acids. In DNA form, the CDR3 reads TGTGCCAGCAGTGTGAGCCTAGAAGAGACCCAGTACTTC. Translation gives CASSVSLEETQYF.